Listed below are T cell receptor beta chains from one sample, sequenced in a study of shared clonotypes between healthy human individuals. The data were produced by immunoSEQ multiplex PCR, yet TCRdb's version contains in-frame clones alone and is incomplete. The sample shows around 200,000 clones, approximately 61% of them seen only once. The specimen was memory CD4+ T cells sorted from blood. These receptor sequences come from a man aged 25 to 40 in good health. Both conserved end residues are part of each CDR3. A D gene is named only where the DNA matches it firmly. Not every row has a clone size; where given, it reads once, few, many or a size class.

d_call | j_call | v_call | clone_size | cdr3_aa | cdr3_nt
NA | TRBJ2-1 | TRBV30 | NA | CALLGGNSNEQFF | TGTGCCTTGCTGGGAGGAAATTCCAATGAGCAGTTCTTC
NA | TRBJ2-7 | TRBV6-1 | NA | CASGGYGGGREQYF | TGTGCCAGCGGTGGTTACGGAGGGGGCAGAGAGCAGTACTTC
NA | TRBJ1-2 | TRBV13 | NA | CASSPRFRGLIDGYTF | TGTGCCAGCAGCCCACGATTCAGGGGCCTTATAGATGGCTACACCTTC
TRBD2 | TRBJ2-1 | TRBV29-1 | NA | CSGGAGTSGDNEQFF | TGCAGCGGAGGGGCCGGGACTAGCGGAGACAATGAGCAGTTCTTC
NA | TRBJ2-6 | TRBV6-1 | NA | CASSGRFGANVLTF | TGTGCCAGCAGTGGAAGGTTCGGGGCCAACGTCCTGACTTTC
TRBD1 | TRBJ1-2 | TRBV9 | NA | CASSVAGQAMGYTF | TGTGCCAGCAGCGTAGCTGGACAGGCTATGGGCTACACCTTC
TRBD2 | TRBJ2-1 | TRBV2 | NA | CAGTQRTGGANEQFF | TGTGCCGGGACTCAGCGAACCGGGGGGGCCAATGAGCAGTTCTTC
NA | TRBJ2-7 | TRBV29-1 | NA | CSVIEPYGGRREQGGYEQYF | TGCAGCGTCATAGAACCTTATGGGGGCCGCCGGGAACAGGGTGGCTACGAGCAGTACTTC
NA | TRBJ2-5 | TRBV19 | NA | CASSIDWRGRETQYF | TGTGCCAGTAGTATAGATTGGAGGGGGCGAGAGACCCAGTACTTC
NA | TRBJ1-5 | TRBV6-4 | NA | CASLRQDSNQPQHF | TGTGCCAGCTTACGACAGGATAGCAATCAGCCCCAGCATTTT
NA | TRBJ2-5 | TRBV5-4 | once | CASSFRLRQETQYF | TGTGCCAGCAGCTTTCGACTACGTCAAGAGACCCAGTACTTC
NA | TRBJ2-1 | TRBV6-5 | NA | CASSPDRSPGNEQFF | TGTGCCAGCAGCCCAGACCGATCCCCCGGCAATGAGCAGTTCTTC
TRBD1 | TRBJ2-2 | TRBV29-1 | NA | CSNRGTGTTGELFF | TGCAGCAATAGGGGGACAGGGACCACCGGGGAGCTGTTTTTT
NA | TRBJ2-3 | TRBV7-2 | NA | CASSLESRGDTQYF | TGTGCCAGCAGCTTAGAGTCTCGTGGTGATACGCAGTATTTT
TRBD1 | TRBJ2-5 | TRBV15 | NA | CATSRDRTGNQETQYF | TGTGCCACCAGCAGAGATCGGACAGGGAACCAAGAGACCCAGTACTTC
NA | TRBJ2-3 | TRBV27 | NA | CASADPGHGSDTQYF | TGTGCCAGCGCCGACCCGGGACACGGATCGGATACGCAGTATTTT
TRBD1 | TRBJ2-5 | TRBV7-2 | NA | CASSLKGQGWGYQETQYF | TGTGCCAGCAGCTTAAAAGGACAGGGATGGGGGTACCAAGAGACCCAGTACTTC
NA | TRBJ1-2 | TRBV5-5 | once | CASSSFQSATYGYTF | TGTGCCAGCAGCTCCTTCCAGTCGGCTACCTATGGCTACACCTTC
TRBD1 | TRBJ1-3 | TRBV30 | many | CAWGLTGIKHTIYF | TGTGCCTGGGGGCTGACAGGGATTAAACACACCATATATTTT
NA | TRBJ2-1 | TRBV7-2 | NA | CASSLAPLGYNEQFF | TGTGCCAGCAGCTTAGCGCCGCTAGGGTACAATGAGCAGTTCTTC
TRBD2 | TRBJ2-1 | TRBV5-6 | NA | CASSHTGTSSYNEQFF | TGTGCCAGCAGCCATACCGGGACTAGCTCCTACAATGAGCAGTTCTTC
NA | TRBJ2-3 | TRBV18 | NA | CASSPREGTDTQYF | TGTGCCAGCTCACCACGGGAGGGCACAGATACGCAGTATTTT
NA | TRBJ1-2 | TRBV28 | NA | CASSLSDRLRGYTF | TGTGCCAGCAGTTTATCGGACAGACTTCGTGGCTACACCTTC
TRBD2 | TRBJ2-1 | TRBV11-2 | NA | CASSLNNRPSGRGEQFF | TGTGCCAGCAGCTTAAATAACAGACCTAGCGGGAGGGGTGAGCAGTTCTTC
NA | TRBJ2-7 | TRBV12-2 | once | CASRLRAGQESYEQYF | TGTGCAAGTCGCTTGCGGGCCGGACAGGAATCCTACGAGCAGTACTTC
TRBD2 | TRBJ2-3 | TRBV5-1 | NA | CASSKSGRDNTQYF | TGCGCCAGCAGCAAAAGCGGGAGAGACAATACGCAGTATTTT